The 6 T cell receptor beta chains below all came from one sample that was sequenced in a study of T cell responses to AZD1222 COVID-19 vaccine. The table came from immunoSEQ multiplex PCR; TCRdb's copy has only in-frame clones and leaves some out. This repertoire shows approximately 260,000 clones, over 85% found once; its top ten account for 0.5% to 0.65%. The sequencing here drew on peripheral blood, taken on day 0 of AZD1222 vaccination. The receptors originated from an adult in good health.

This clone has just one count. V gene TRBV11-3 combines with J gene TRBJ2-1; D assignment may be TRBD1 or TRBD2 (5 bases each). The CDR3 runs 15 residues. Germline CDR1 reads SGHNT; CDR2 reads YENEEA. V lost 2 bases, J lost 7 bases, and 15 bases lay in between. CDR3 coding DNA: TGTGCCAGCAGCTTATTCCACGTCGAGGGGAATGAGCAGTTCTTC. Translation gives CASSLFHVEGNEQFF. The whole variable domain, filled in from reference TRBV11-3 and TRBJ2-1, reads EAGVVQSPRYKIIEKKQPVAFWCNPISGHNTLYWYLQNLGQGPELLIRYENEEAVDDSQLPKDRFSAERLKGVDSTLKIQPAELGDSAVYLCASSLFHVEGNEQFFGPGTRLTVL.

The J gene is TRBJ1-5, the V gene TRBV28, with 7 bases aligning to TRBD1. Trimming took 7 bases from V and 1 from J; bases not matched to a gene: 4. Germline V lookup: CDR1 MDHEN, CDR2 SYDVKM. The CDR3 runs 14 residues. The CDR3 sequence: CASTRGGSNQPQHF. The CDR3 region has the DNA TGTGCCAGCACCAGGGGGGGAAGCAATCAGCCCCAGCATTTT.

The V call is TRBV7-9, the J call TRBJ1-4; 8 bases are a match to TRBD1. V shed 0 bases and J 7 bases; nucleotides not matched to a gene: 1. Germline assignment: CDR1 SEHNR and CDR2 FQNEAQ (reference sequence). This CDR3 contains 14 residues. CDR3 in DNA: TGTGCCAGCAGCTTAGCAACAGGGGGTGAAAAACTGTTTTTT. Protein: CASSLATGGEKLFF.

This chain connects TRBV4-1 to TRBJ2-7; possible D gene TRBD2, 6 bases. V was clipped by 6 bases and J by 0 bases, with 15 bases between them. Per germline, CDR1 MGHRA and CDR2 YSYEKL. This CDR3 has 15 amino acids. CDR3 bases: TGCGCCAGCAGTCCGTTCGGGGGACCCTCCTACGAGCAGTACTTC. This codes for CASSPFGGPSYEQYF.

Only one count was recorded for this clone. The CDR3 loop reads CASSPPGRINTEAFF. The CDR3 DNA follows: TGTGCCAGCTCACCACCGGGACGGATAAACACTGAAGCTTTCTTT. This chain connects TRBV18 to TRBJ1-1, with a possible D match to TRBD1 (5 bases). The V and J ends lost 0 bases and 2 bases respectively, with 10 bases between them. The CDR3 consists of 15 residues. Germline V gene data show CDR1 as KGHSH and CDR2 as LQKENI.

The chain employs TRBV5-4 and TRBJ1-5, with D unclear. Germline V gene data show CDR1 as SGHNT and CDR2 as YYREEE (reference sequence). V lost 4 bases, J lost 3 bases, and 11 bases lay in between. The CDR3 is made up of 14 amino acids. CDR3 residues: CASSEGVSNQPQHF. The CDR3 DNA reads as TGTGCCAGCAGCGAGGGAGTCTCCAATCAGCCCCAGCATTTT. The full variable domain, its missing parts supplied by reference TRBV5-4 and TRBJ1-5, is ETGVTQSPTHLIKTRGQQVTLRCSSQSGHNTVSWYQQALGQGPQFIFQYYREEENGRGNFPPRFSGLQFPNYSSELNVNALELDDSALYLCASSEGVSNQPQHFGDGTRLSIL.